These 25 T cell receptor beta chains originate from one sample sequenced in a study of CD8 T cells in ankylosing spondylitis. The study, taken as a whole, reports: Seven to nine highly homologous variants formed a TCR beta motif that appeared characteristic of ankylosing spondylitis blood.

Their antigens remain unidentified. One entry per CDR3 protein results from TCRdb running MiXCR on the 5' RACE reads. The table includes more than 500,000 distinct CDR3 sequences, roughly 5.3% detected once. Sequencing was done on a sample of blood, either unsorted or a sorted T cell fraction (not recorded which). The receptors derive from a male donor with ankylosing spondylitis.

The CDR3 reads CASSPLGQDYNEQFF. In DNA, the CDR3 is TGTGCCAGCAGCCCCCTGGGACAGGACTACAATGAGCAGTTCTTC. V is TRBV5-5 and J is TRBJ2-1; 8 bases fit TRBD1. From germline, CDR1 is SGHKS and CDR2 YYEKEE (reference sequence). V lost 4 bases to trimming and J lost 3 bases; unmatched junction nucleotides: 6. This CDR3 has 15 amino acids.

The CDR3: CASSQDPSAVAREYDEQFF. The CDR3 DNA sequence: TGCGCCAGCAGCCAAGACCCGAGTGCCGTGGCTAGAGAATATGATGAGCAGTTCTTC. This chain links TRBV4-3 with TRBJ2-1; D not certain. From germline, CDR1 is LGHNA and CDR2 YSLEER. This CDR3 spans 19 amino acids. V gave up 0 bases and J gave up 8 bases, with 26 bases separating them.

The sample holds many counts of this clonotype. The rearrangement links TRBV4-2 to TRBJ1-1, with TRBD1 matching over 9 bases. The CDR3 extends over 15 amino acids. Losses at the gene ends were 0 bases for V and 3 bases for J; bases not matched to a gene: 2. Germline lookup yields CDR1 LGHNA and CDR2 YNFKEQ. The CDR3: CASSQDWTGDTEAFF. CDR3 sequence (DNA): TGTGCCAGCAGCCAAGATTGGACAGGGGACACTGAAGCTTTCTTT.

This clonotype was observed at least ten times. The CDR3 loop reads CASSHRTAQETQYF. In DNA form, the CDR3 reads TGCGCCAGCAGCCATAGGACAGCCCAAGAGACCCAGTACTTC. The chain couples TRBV4-3 to TRBJ2-5; D is perhaps TRBD1 (6 bases). Germline V gene data show CDR1 as LGHNA and CDR2 as YSLEER. V lost 3 bases and J lost 1, with 9 bases in between. This CDR3 contains 14 residues.

The table lists this clonotype with many counts. This chain joins TRBV6-5 and TRBJ1-2, with 7 nucleotides matching TRBD1. This CDR3 has 17 amino acids. The germline CDR1 and CDR2 sequences are MNHEY and SVGAGI. Trimming at V came to 2 bases and at J to 2 bases, leaving 11 bases not matched to a gene. The CDR3: CASSYNGRQGSNYGYTF. The CDR3 DNA is TGTGCCAGCAGTTACAACGGGAGACAGGGTTCAAACTATGGCTACACCTTC.

The sample holds many counts of this clonotype. V and J are TRBV9 and TRBJ2-5; 9 nucleotides align to TRBD1. Germline CDR1 reads SGDLS; CDR2 reads YYNGEE. The ends lost 0 bases at V and 4 bases at J; junction bases unmatched: 4. The CDR3 is 15 amino acids. CDR3 DNA sequence: TGTGCCAGCAGCGTAGGACAGGGGGGGCGAGAGACCCAGTACTTC. Translated, it gives CASSVGQGGRETQYF.

Worth noting for this clonotype: Since a far larger clone is one base different, this is likely a read error. This chain uses TRBV5-1 with TRBJ2-5, with 7 bases that match TRBD1. The CDR3 covers 13 residues. CDR1 is SGHRS and CDR2 is YFSETQ in the germline V gene. CDR3 loop: CSSSLGQKETQYF. As DNA, the CDR3 is TGCTCCAGCAGCTTGGGACAGAAGGAGACCCAGTACTTC.

This clonotype was recorded many times. This sequence joins TRBV20-1 and TRBJ1-2, with D hard to call. CDR3 length: 16 amino acids. The germline V gene has CDR1 DFQATT and CDR2 SNEGSKA (reference sequence). The germline V and J ends were trimmed by 2 bases and 1 base, with 17 bases remaining between them. The CDR3 DNA follows: TGCAGTGCTAGACCGGTCATCACATTGGGTAACTATGGCTACACCTTC. Its protein product is CSARPVITLGNYGYTF.

This clonotype was detected ten times or more. The V gene is TRBV20-1, the J gene TRBJ1-1; D not resolved. Germline CDR1 reads DFQATT; CDR2 reads SNEGSKA (reference sequence). V was clipped by 0 bases and J by 5 bases, with 13 bases between them. This CDR3 is 14 amino acids long. The CDR3 protein is CSARDPSMGTEAFF. Written as DNA, the CDR3 is TGCAGTGCTAGAGACCCGAGCATGGGGACTGAAGCTTTCTTT.

This clonotype was observed at least ten times. The chain combines TRBV20-1 with TRBJ2-3; TRBD2 matches 12 bases. CDR3 length: 13 amino acids. Germline-derived CDR1 and CDR2 are DFQATT and SNEGSKA (reference sequence). The trim removed 7 bases at V and 5 bases at J, leaving 4 bases unmatched. The CDR3 reads CSVTSGRRDTQYF. CDR3 nucleotides: TGCAGTGTGACTAGCGGGAGAAGAGATACGCAGTATTTT.

Notes on this clonotype: One junction end disagrees with the germline gene, perhaps due to a read error. J is TRBJ2-7 and V is TRBV7-3; TRBD1 is a possible D gene (6 bases). The CDR3 contains 14 residues. Per germline, CDR1 SGHTA and CDR2 FQGTGA. CDR3 DNA sequence: TGTGCCATCAGCCCGCAGGGGACCGCCTACGAGCAGGACTTC. Translated: CAISPQGTAYEQDF.

This clonotype came up many times. J is TRBJ1-1 and V is TRBV29-1; no clear D gene. CDR1 and CDR2 (germline): SQVTM, ANQGSEA. The CDR3 runs 12 residues. With 7 bases removed from V and 5 bases from J, the gap between germline ends came to 14 bases. CDR3 residues: CSAEEGTTEAFF. The CDR3 region has the DNA TGCAGCGCCGAGGAGGGAACTACTGAAGCTTTCTTT.

This clonotype was recorded many times. The chain recombines TRBV4-3 with TRBJ1-1, with D perhaps TRBD1 (5 bases). The V and J ends lost 0 bases and 5 bases respectively, with 25 bases between them. The germline V gene has CDR1 LGHNA and CDR2 YSLEER. The CDR3 extends over 19 amino acids. CDR3 residues: CASSQDPSGGTSAITEAFF. The CDR3 DNA reads as TGCGCCAGCAGCCAAGATCCATCCGGGGGGACCTCGGCGATTACTGAAGCTTTCTTT.

This clonotype was picked up a small number of times. This rearrangement joins TRBV29-1 to TRBJ1-1; no definite D call. Germline CDR1 SQVTM, CDR2 ANQGSEA. The CDR3 consists of 12 residues. V gave up 7 bases and J gave up 1 base, with 10 bases separating them. CDR3 DNA: TGCAGCGCCCGGTCCCAGAACACTGAAGCTTTCTTT. Translating it yields CSARSQNTEAFF.

This clonotype was counted ten times or more. The J gene is TRBJ1-1, the V gene TRBV29-1; TRBD1 is a possible D gene (5 bases). The CDR3 totals 11 residues. Trimming left V 6 bases short and J 7 bases short, with 12 bases between. Germline CDR1 is SQVTM and CDR2 is ANQGSEA. The CDR3 DNA follows: TGCAGCGTGGCCAGGGAGGGTGAAGCTTTCTTT. Protein sequence: CSVAREGEAFF.

This clonotype was counted ten times or more. The V and J genes are TRBV10-3 and TRBJ2-1, with unresolved D. Trimming took 8 bases from V and 2 from J, leaving 13 bases between them. The CDR3 is 14 amino acids. Germline V CDR1 and CDR2: ENHRY, SYGVKD. The DNA for the CDR3 is TGTGCCATCGGCGGCGAACTACCCTACAATGAGCAGTTCTTC. Translating it yields CAIGGELPYNEQFF.

This clonotype appeared many times. The rearrangement links TRBV7-2 to TRBJ2-3; the D is unclear. The CDR3 runs to 16 residues. V was pared by 1 base and J by 2 bases, with 13 bases between. Per germline, CDR1 SGHTA and CDR2 FQGNSA. Here the CDR3 reads CASSLVSGEVTDTQYF. The CDR3 DNA sequence: TGTGCCAGCAGCTTAGTATCCGGAGAGGTCACAGATACGCAGTATTTT.

In its sample, this clonotype was seen many times. This chain connects TRBV5-1 to TRBJ1-3; possibly TRBD1 for D (6 bases). This CDR3 spans 16 amino acids. In germline, CDR1 is SGHRS, CDR2 YFSETQ. The V gene lost 0 bases and the J gene lost 4 bases, with 14 bases spanning the gap. The CDR3 DNA is TGCGCCAGCAGCTTGGAGGGGGTACGAGTCGGAAACACCATATATTTT. Encoded protein: CASSLEGVRVGNTIYF. The entire variable domain, with the rest obtained from reference TRBV5-1 and TRBJ1-3, is as follows: KAGVTQTPRYLIKTRGQQVTLSCSPISGHRSVSWYQQTPGQGLQFLFEYFSETQRNKGNFPGRFSGRQFSNSRSEMNVSTLELGDSALYLCASSLEGVRVGNTIYFGEGSWLTVV.

This clonotype was observed many times. The rearrangement links TRBV20-1 to TRBJ2-5; D is ambiguous. Looked up from germline, CDR1 is DFQATT and CDR2 is SNEGSKA (reference sequence). The CDR3 covers 13 residues. The V end lost 5 bases, the J end lost 5 bases, and 15 bases lay between the germline ends. The CDR3 protein is CSAGNSLGETQYF. The CDR3 bases are TGCAGTGCTGGGAACAGCCTCGGGGAGACCCAGTACTTC.

Only one count was recorded for this clonotype. The chain recombines TRBV6-2 or TRBV6-3 with TRBJ2-3, with 7 nucleotides matching TRBD2. This CDR3 comprises 16 residues. The V gene end was trimmed by 4 bases and the J gene end by 5 bases; junction bases not matched to a gene: 12. CDR1 MNHEY and CDR2 SVGEGT come from the germline V gene. For the CDR3, the DNA is TGTGCCAGCAGTTCGCAAGGGACTAACAGTGGAGATACGCAGTATTTT. Protein: CASSSQGTNSGDTQYF.

For this clonotype: Compared with germline, one end of the junction differs, possibly owing to a read error. V is TRBV4-1 and J is TRBJ2-7, with TRBD2 identical over 7 bases. CDR1 is MGHRA, CDR2 YSYEKL, per germline. The CDR3 is 14 amino acids. CDR3 bases: TGCGCCAGCAGTCAAGCGGGAACTCTGGACGAGCAGTACTTC. Its protein product is CASSQAGTLDEQYF.

This clonotype was observed many times. The chain carries TRBV11-1 and TRBJ2-5, with unresolved D. The V gene's germline CDR1 is SGHAT and CDR2 FQDESV (reference sequence). This CDR3 has 12 residues. Trimming shortened V by 6 bases and J by 5 bases, and 10 bases separated the two germline ends. The CDR3 coding sequence is TGTGCCAGCAGTTGGGCGCGGGAGACCCAGTACTTC. This encodes CASSWARETQYF.

In this sample, this clonotype turned up many times. This chain connects TRBV5-1 to TRBJ1-1; D unresolved. The CDR3 extends over 12 amino acids. V was clipped by 4 bases and J by 7 bases, with 11 bases between them. CDR1 and CDR2 (germline): SGHRS, YFSETQ. The CDR3 sequence: CASSRYGIEAFF. The CDR3 DNA follows: TGCGCCAGCAGCCGCTACGGCATTGAAGCTTTCTTT.

This clonotype was recorded at least ten times. The V gene is TRBV7-2, the J gene TRBJ2-5, with 10 nucleotides matching TRBD2. Germline assignment: CDR1 SGHTA and CDR2 FQGNSA. With V trimmed by 2 bases and J by 1 base, 1 base remained unmatched. The length of the CDR3 is 15 residues. The DNA for the CDR3 is TGTGCCAGCAGCTTACTAGCGGGAGTCCAAGAGACCCAGTACTTC. Its translation is CASSLLAGVQETQYF.

This clonotype was seen at least ten times. This CDR3 is CASSQVWKSHNEQFF. The CDR3 DNA reads TGTGCCAGCAGCCAAGTGTGGAAGTCGCACAATGAGCAGTTCTTC. This sequence joins TRBV14 and TRBJ2-1; unclear D gene. The germline V gene has CDR1 SGHDN and CDR2 FVKESK. The CDR3 consists of 15 residues. Trimming removed 1 base from V and 5 bases from J, with 12 bases in between.